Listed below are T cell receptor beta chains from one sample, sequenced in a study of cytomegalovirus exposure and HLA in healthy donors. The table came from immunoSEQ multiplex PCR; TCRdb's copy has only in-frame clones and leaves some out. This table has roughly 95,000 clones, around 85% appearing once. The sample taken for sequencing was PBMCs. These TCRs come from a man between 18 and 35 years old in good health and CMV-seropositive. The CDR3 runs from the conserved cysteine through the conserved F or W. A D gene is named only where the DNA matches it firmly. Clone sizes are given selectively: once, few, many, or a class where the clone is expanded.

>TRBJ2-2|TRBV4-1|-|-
CASTTATGNTGELFF
TGCGCCAGCACCACCGCCACAGGGAACACCGGGGAGCTGTTTTTT
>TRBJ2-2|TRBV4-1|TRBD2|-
CASSQEGGRANTGELFF
TGCGCCAGCAGCCAAGAGGGCGGGAGGGCCAACACCGGGGAGCTGTTTTTT
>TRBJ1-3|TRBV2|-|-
CASSVARTGNTIYF
TGTGCCAGCAGTGTTGCCAGAACTGGAAACACCATATATTTT
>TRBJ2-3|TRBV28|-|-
CASSFSLLVYTDTQYF
TGTGCCAGCAGTTTTAGCTTGCTAGTCTACACAGATACGCAGTATTTT
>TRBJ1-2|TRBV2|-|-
CASSERTAGTDGYTF
TGTGCCAGCAGTGAAAGAACAGCGGGGACCGATGGCTACACCTTC
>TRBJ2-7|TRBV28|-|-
CASSLLIDGRGGRTYEQYF
TGTGCCAGCAGTTTATTAATAGATGGAAGGGGGGGGAGGACCTACGAGCAGTACTTC
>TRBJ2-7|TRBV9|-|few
CASSVGTEGEQYF
TGTGCCAGCAGCGTAGGGACAGAAGGCGAGCAGTACTTC
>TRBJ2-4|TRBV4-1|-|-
CASSPRIVGGAYLDIQYF
TGCGCCAGCAGCCCGCGTATAGTGGGGGGGGCGTACTTGGACATTCAGTACTTC
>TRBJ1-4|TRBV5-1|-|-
CASSPRQEPFGNEKLFF
TGCGCCAGCAGCCCCCGACAGGAGCCCTTTGGTAATGAAAAACTGTTTTTT
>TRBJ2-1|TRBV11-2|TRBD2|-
CASSLSGTSNEQFF
TGTGCCAGCAGCCTTTCCGGGACTAGCAATGAGCAGTTCTTC
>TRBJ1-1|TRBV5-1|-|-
CASSLDRENTEAFF
TGCGCCAGCAGCTTGGACAGGGAGAACACTGAAGCTTTCTTT
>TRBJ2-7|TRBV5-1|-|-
CASSLATAYEQYF
TGCGCCAGCAGCTTGGCGACAGCCTACGAGCAGTACTTC
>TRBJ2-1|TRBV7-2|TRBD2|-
CASSWGSGTFYNEQFF
TGTGCCAGCAGCTGGGGTAGCGGGACCTTCTACAATGAGCAGTTCTTC
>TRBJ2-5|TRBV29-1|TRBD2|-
CSVDQPSSGHQETQYF
TGCAGCGTAGACCAGCCGTCTAGCGGACACCAAGAGACCCAGTACTTC
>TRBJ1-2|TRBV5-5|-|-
CASSLAGNYGYTF
TGTGCCAGCAGCTTGGCAGGGAACTATGGCTACACCTTC
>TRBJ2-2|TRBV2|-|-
CASGGGAGTGELFF
TGTGCCAGCGGTGGGGGCGCCGGGACCGGGGAGCTGTTTTTT
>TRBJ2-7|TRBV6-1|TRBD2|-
CASSKGTSGSLSYEQYF
TGTGCCAGCAGTAAAGGGACTAGCGGGAGCCTATCCTACGAGCAGTACTTC
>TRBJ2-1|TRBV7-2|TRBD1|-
CASSTGQVGYNEQFF
TGTGCCAGCAGCACGGGACAGGTGGGGTACAATGAGCAGTTCTTC
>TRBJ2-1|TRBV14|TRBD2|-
CASSLSGSAINEQFF
TGTGCCAGCAGTCTCAGCGGGAGCGCTATCAATGAGCAGTTCTTC
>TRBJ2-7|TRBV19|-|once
CASGAAHSYEQYF
TGTGCCAGTGGAGCGGCCCACTCCTACGAGCAGTACTTC
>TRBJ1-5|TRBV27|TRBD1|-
CASSLPGGNQPQHF
TGTGCCAGCAGTTTACCAGGGGGGAATCAGCCCCAGCATTTT
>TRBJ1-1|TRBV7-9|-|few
CASSLAQNTEAFF
TGTGCCAGCAGCTTAGCCCAGAACACTGAAGCTTTCTTT
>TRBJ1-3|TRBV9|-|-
CASSAPGIFSGNTIYF
TGTGCCAGCAGCGCCCCAGGGATTTTCTCTGGAAACACCATATATTTT
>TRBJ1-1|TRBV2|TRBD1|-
CASSTGGSTEAFF
TGTGCCAGCAGTACAGGGGGATCCACTGAAGCTTTCTTT
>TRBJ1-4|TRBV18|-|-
CASSPDNANEKLFF
TGTGCCAGCTCACCGGACAACGCTAATGAAAAACTGTTTTTT
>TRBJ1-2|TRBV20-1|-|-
CSAVPGYGYTF
TGCAGTGCTGTCCCCGGGTATGGCTACACCTTC
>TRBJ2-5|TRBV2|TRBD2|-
CASSEDGGGETQYF
TGTGCCAGCAGTGAAGACGGGGGGGGAGAGACCCAGTACTTC
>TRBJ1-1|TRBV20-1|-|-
CSLNRFVEAFF
TGCAGTCTAAACCGGTTCGTTGAAGCTTTCTTT
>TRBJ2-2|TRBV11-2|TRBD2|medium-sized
CASSLWGGGTGELFF
TGTGCCAGCAGCTTATGGGGGGGTGGGACCGGGGAGCTGTTTTTT
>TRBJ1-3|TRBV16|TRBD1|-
CASSYTFDRASGNTIYF
TGTGCCAGCAGCTATACCTTTGACAGGGCCTCTGGAAACACCATATATTTT
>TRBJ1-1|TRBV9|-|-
CASSAHSSGVNTEAFF
TGTGCCAGCAGCGCCCATAGTTCGGGAGTGAACACTGAAGCTTTCTTT
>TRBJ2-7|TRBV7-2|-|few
CASSLDSSGYYEQYF
TGTGCCAGCAGCTTAGATTCATCGGGATACTACGAGCAGTACTTC
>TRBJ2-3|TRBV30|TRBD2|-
CAWSVLAGGSDTQYF
TGTGCCTGGAGTGTACTAGCGGGAGGTTCAGATACGCAGTATTTT
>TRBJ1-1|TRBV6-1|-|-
CASTGSQGKAFF
TGTGCCAGCACCGGGTCCCAAGGTAAAGCTTTCTTT
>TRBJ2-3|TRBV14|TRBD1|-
CASSQDRSRDSLDTQYF
TGTGCCAGCAGCCAAGATAGGAGCCGGGACAGCCTAGATACGCAGTATTTT
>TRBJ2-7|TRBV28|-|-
CASSLGPAGSYEQYF
TGTGCCAGCAGTTTAGGCCCCGCGGGTTCCTACGAGCAGTACTTC
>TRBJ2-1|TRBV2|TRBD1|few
CASRLRGLGNNEQFF
TGTGCCAGCAGACTCAGGGGGCTGGGGAACAATGAGCAGTTCTTC
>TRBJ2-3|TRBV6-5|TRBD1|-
CASRRTGGTDTQYF
TGTGCCAGCAGGCGGACAGGGGGAACAGATACGCAGTATTTT
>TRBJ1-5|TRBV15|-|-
CATSRQFSNQPQHF
TGTGCCACCAGCAGACAGTTTAGCAATCAGCCCCAGCATTTT
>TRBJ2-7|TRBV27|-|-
CASSLGQTYEQYF
TGTGCCAGCAGTTTGGGGCAAACCTACGAGCAGTACTTC
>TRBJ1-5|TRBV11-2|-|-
CASSLGGRDQPQHF
TGTGCCAGCAGCTTAGGTGGGAGAGATCAGCCCCAGCATTTT
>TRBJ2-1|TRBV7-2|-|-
CASSPRSHPQFF
TGTGCCAGCAGCCCCAGGTCCCACCCCCAGTTCTTC
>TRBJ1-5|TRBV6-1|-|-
CASTRNSNQPQHF
TGTGCCAGCACCAGAAATAGCAATCAGCCCCAGCATTTT
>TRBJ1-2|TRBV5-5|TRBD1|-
CASSLVGQGPNYGYTF
TGTGCCAGCAGCTTGGTCGGACAGGGGCCTAACTATGGCTACACCTTC
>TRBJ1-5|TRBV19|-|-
CASRTSRGVEPQHF
TGTGCCAGTAGGACCTCCAGGGGTGTGGAGCCCCAGCATTTT